The 20 T cell receptor beta chains below were found in one sample sequenced in a study of T cells expressing NK-cell markers. TCRdb derives one entry per CDR3 protein from the 5' RACE reads, leaving out DNA. The data include around 470,000 distinct CDR3 sequences; the top ten clones carry approximately 1.4%. What was sequenced was blood T cells: a sorted CD56 or NKG2C T cell subset, CD4+ or CD8+ T cells, or bulk PBMC T cells (not recorded which). The receptors derive from a woman aged 50 to 60 in good health.

This chain uses TRBV12-5 with TRBJ2-1; no DNA is available, so the TRBD2 call from TCRdb remains unchecked. The CDR3 sequence is 16 residues long. The germline V gene has CDR1 LGHNT and CDR2 FRNRAP. Here the CDR3 reads CASGLASGLGGGEQFF.

V and J are TRBV11-2 and TRBJ1-2; TCRdb proposes TRBD1, but this gene call is untestable without DNA. CDR1 SGHAT and CDR2 FQNNGV come from the germline V gene. This CDR3 is 14 amino acids long. The CDR3 region is CASSPQGWDYGYTF.

The genes are TRBV3-1 and TRBJ2-2; TCRdb outputs TRBD1, but without DNA this stays unchecked. Germline V gives CDR1 LGHDT, CDR2 YNNKEL (reference sequence). The CDR3 has 17 residues. CDR3 amino acids: CASSQALGQGAPGELFF.

This chain links TRBV12-3 or TRBV12-4 with TRBJ2-3; TCRdb returns TRBD1, unconfirmable since there is no DNA. The CDR3 is made up of 14 amino acids. The CDR3 region is CASSSTRGADTQYF.

The chain recombines TRBV7-2 with TRBJ2-3; there is no DNA to check the TCRdb D call of TRBD1. The CDR3 extends over 15 amino acids. In germline, CDR1 is SGHTA, CDR2 FQGNSA. This CDR3 is CASSPTGTLTDTQYF.

The chain links TRBV29-1 to TRBJ2-2; TCRdb names TRBD2, which stays unverified in the absence of DNA. CDR1 is SQVTM and CDR2 is ANQGSEA in the germline V gene. CDR3 length equals 14 residues. CDR3: CSGGEASGTGELFF.

The V and J genes are TRBV4-2 and TRBJ2-1; without DNA, the TCRdb call of TRBD2 cannot be checked. From germline, CDR1 is LGHNA and CDR2 YNFKEQ. This CDR3 spans 17 amino acids. CDR3 sequence: CASSQDLGLAGGNEQFF.

The chain uses TRBV27 and TRBJ1-1; the D call from TCRdb, TRBD1, cannot be confirmed without DNA. This CDR3 is 14 amino acids long. The germline V gene encodes CDR1 MNHEY and CDR2 SMNVEV (reference sequence). Here the CDR3 reads CASSLSWDVTEAFF.

The V gene is TRBV7-2, the J gene TRBJ2-3; TCRdb's D gene call, TRBD1, goes unchecked for lack of DNA. Germline V gene data show CDR1 as SGHTA and CDR2 as FQGNSA. The CDR3 length is 15 residues. The CDR3 protein is CASSLHGQVTDTQYF.

The chain links TRBV4-2 to TRBJ2-3; the D call from TCRdb, TRBD2, cannot be confirmed without DNA. Germline values: CDR1 LGHNA, CDR2 YNFKEQ. This CDR3 is 17 amino acids long. CDR3 sequence: CASRRWGREGPEDTQYF.

The chain has TRBV10-3 and TRBJ2-5. Looked up from germline, CDR1 is ENHRY and CDR2 is SYGVKD. This CDR3 contains 14 residues. CDR3 sequence reads: CAISVSSSQETQYF.

This chain joins TRBV3-1 and TRBJ1-1; lacking DNA, the TRBD1 call made by TCRdb goes unchecked. Looked up from germline, CDR1 is LGHDT and CDR2 is YNNKEL (reference sequence). The length of the CDR3 is 14 residues. CDR3 residues: CASSQDSSRRAAFF.

The chain is built from TRBV3-1 and TRBJ2-1; TCRdb's D call, TRBD2, is unchecked because there is no DNA. The CDR3 extends over 15 amino acids. Per germline, CDR1 LGHDT and CDR2 YNNKEL (reference sequence). This chain's CDR3 is CASSQAVLAGGPQFF.

The chain carries TRBV6-6 and TRBJ2-1; the D gene TCRdb calls, TRBD2, cannot be checked with no DNA. Germline V gene data show CDR1 as MNHNY and CDR2 as SVGAGI (reference sequence). The CDR3 totals 15 residues. CDR3 residues: CASSYKGEGYNEQFF.

The chain employs TRBV27 and TRBJ2-7; lacking DNA, the TRBD1 call made by TCRdb goes unchecked. Germline V lookup: CDR1 MNHEY, CDR2 SMNVEV (reference sequence). There are 16 residues in the CDR3. CDR3 protein: CASSLRGTGASYEQYF.

The gene calls are TRBV5-4 and TRBJ2-2; TCRdb outputs TRBD2, but without DNA this stays unchecked. CDR1 is SGHNT, CDR2 YYREEE, per germline (reference sequence). This CDR3 region has 15 residues. This CDR3 is CASSFSGRGDGELFF. Full variable domain (outside the CDR3, taken from reference TRBV5-4 and TRBJ2-2): ETGVTQSPTHLIKTRGQQVTLRCSSQSGHNTVSWYQQALGQGPQFIFQYYREEENGRGNFPPRFSGLQFPNYSSELNVNALELDDSALYLCASSFSGRGDGELFFGEGSRLTVL.

V usage is TRBV6-1 and J usage is TRBJ2-1; the D gene TCRdb calls, TRBD2, cannot be checked with no DNA. The CDR3 is made up of 16 amino acids. Germline V lookup: CDR1 MNHNS, CDR2 SASEGT. The chain's CDR3 is CASSDYPGTSGREQFF.

The chain is built from TRBV12-3 or TRBV12-4 and TRBJ1-2; TCRdb's D call of TRBD1 is untestable without DNA. The CDR3 runs to 17 residues. The CDR3 here is CASSFGTGAAGGYGYTF.

The genes are TRBV9 and TRBJ2-7. There are 14 residues in the CDR3. The V gene's germline CDR1 is SGDLS and CDR2 YYNGEE. The CDR3 sequence is CASSSTVSSYEQYF. Based on the CDR3 plus reference TRBV9 and TRBJ2-7, the full variable domain is DSGVTQTPKHLITATGQRVTLRCSPRSGDLSVYWYQQSLDQGLQFLIQYYNGEERAKGNILERFSAQQFPDLHSELNLSSLELGDSALYFCASSSTVSSYEQYFGPGTRLTVT.

This chain links TRBV4-1 with TRBJ2-7. Germline lookup yields CDR1 MGHRA and CDR2 YSYEKL. CDR3 length: 17 residues. This CDR3 reads CASSQLHGLMSSYEQYF.